Below, 29 T cell receptor beta chains from the same sample are listed, as sequenced in a study of blood T cell repertoires in COVID-19. Profiling relied on immunoSEQ multiplex PCR, and the TCRdb table lists in-frame clones only, not all of them. There are approximately 320,000 clones in the sample; 65% to 90% occur only once, and roughly 7% lies in the top ten. Sequenced: peripheral blood. The receptors originated from a human donor in a cohort sampled during active COVID-19.

The V and J genes are TRBV30 and TRBJ1-4; a possible D gene is TRBD1 (5 bases). Trimming took 0 bases from V and 4 from J, leaving 9 bases between them. The CDR3 extends over 14 amino acids. The germline V gene has CDR1 GTSNPN and CDR2 SVGIG (reference sequence). CDR3 region: CAWSVGGNNEKLFF. The CDR3 DNA sequence: TGTGCCTGGAGTGTGGGGGGGAATAATGAAAAACTGTTTTTT.

The chain is built from TRBV27 and TRBJ1-6, with 8 bases that match TRBD1. V shed 5 bases and J 9 bases; nucleotides not matched to a gene: 3. The germline V gene encodes CDR1 MNHEY and CDR2 SMNVEV (reference sequence). This CDR3 has 13 residues. CDR3 in amino acids: CASSQGAGSPLHF. The CDR3 DNA sequence: TGTGCCAGCAGTCAGGGGGCGGGTTCACCCCTCCACTTT.

The count of this clone is one. The chain links TRBV2 to TRBJ2-2; D gene unclear. V was pared by 2 bases and J by 4 bases, with 5 bases between. CDR1 and CDR2 (germline): SNHLY, FYNNEI. This CDR3 comprises 13 residues. CDR3 loop: CASSEISTGELFF. As DNA, the CDR3 is TGTGCCAGCAGTGAAATCAGCACCGGGGAGCTGTTTTTT.

This sequence joins TRBV6-1 and TRBJ2-3; no firm D call. Deletions cut 2 bases from V and 6 bases from J, with 12 bases between. The length of the CDR3 is 14 residues. CDR1 is MNHNS, CDR2 SASEGT, per germline. In DNA form, the CDR3 reads TGTGCCAGCAGTGAACATGTAGCTGGGGATACGCAGTATTTT. Its translation: CASSEHVAGDTQYF.

The sample holds a few counts of this clone. The chain recombines TRBV19 with TRBJ1-2, with TRBD1 as a possible D gene (6 bases). Germline V lookup: CDR1 LNHDA, CDR2 SQIVND (reference sequence). CDR3 length: 13 residues. Trimming pared 3 bases from V and 3 bases from J, leaving 8 bases between. CDR3 DNA: TGTGCCAGTAGTATGGACAGATACTATGGCTACACCTTC. Protein product: CASSMDRYYGYTF.

The V gene is TRBV5-1, the J gene TRBJ1-1, with D uncertain. Germline V lookup: CDR1 SGHRS, CDR2 YFSETQ. The CDR3 loop spans 16 amino acids. Trimming removed 3 bases at V and 0 bases at J, with 15 bases between. CDR3 amino acids: CASSSPPGRLNTEAFF. In DNA form, the CDR3 reads TGCGCCAGCAGCTCGCCCCCCGGCAGGCTGAACACTGAAGCTTTCTTT.

This chain links TRBV9 with TRBJ1-2; D ambiguous. The germline CDR1 and CDR2 sequences are SGDLS and YYNGEE. V was clipped by 0 bases and J by 4 bases, with 10 bases between them. The CDR3 extends over 14 amino acids. The CDR3 region has the DNA TGTGCCAGCAGCGTAGGGGAGGGAATCTATGGCTACACCTTC. This encodes CASSVGEGIYGYTF.

The chain joins TRBV13 to TRBJ1-2; a weak D match, TRBD1 (5 bases). Germline-derived CDR1 and CDR2 are PRHDT and FYEKMQ (reference sequence). The V end was cut by 2 bases, the J end by 4 bases, with 8 bases between. The CDR3 loop spans 13 amino acids. CDR3 residues: CASSLRGGYGYTF. CDR3 DNA: TGTGCCAGCAGCTTACGGGGGGGCTATGGCTACACCTTC.

This sequence joins TRBV18 and TRBJ1-1, with a possible D match to TRBD1 (5 bases). The germline V and J ends were trimmed by 4 bases and 5 bases, with 17 bases remaining between them. The CDR3 is 15 residues long. CDR1 and CDR2 (germline): KGHSH, LQKENI. The CDR3 spells CASSRNGGAGTEAFF. Here the CDR3 DNA reads TGTGCCAGCTCACGAAACGGGGGTGCTGGGACTGAAGCTTTCTTT.

This chain joins TRBV29-1 and TRBJ1-1, with 7 bases matching TRBD1. Trimming at V came to 0 bases and at J to 4 bases, leaving 20 bases not matched to a gene. The CDR3 loop spans 19 amino acids. Germline V lookup: CDR1 SQVTM, CDR2 ANQGSEA. The CDR3 DNA follows: TGCAGCGTTGAAGATTACCCCCGACAGGGCAAGTTGTTGCGCACTGAAGCTTTCTTT. Protein: CSVEDYPRQGKLLRTEAFF. Drawing the rest from reference TRBV29-1 and TRBJ1-1, the complete variable domain is SAVISQKPSRDICQRGTSLTIQCQVDSQVTMMFWYRQQPGQSLTLIATANQGSEATYESGFVIDKFPISRPNLTFSTLTVSNMSPEDSSIYLCSVEDYPRQGKLLRTEAFFGQGTRLTVV.

This clone was detected only a few times. The chain uses TRBV6-4 and TRBJ2-3; 8 nucleotides align to TRBD1. Germline values: CDR1 MRHNA, CDR2 SNTAGT. After removal of 2 bases from V and 0 bases from J, the junction contained 1 base not matched to a gene. The CDR3 runs 15 residues. Here the CDR3 reads CASSDGQGSTDTQYF. DNA for the CDR3: TGTGCCAGCAGTGACGGACAGGGCAGCACAGATACGCAGTATTTT.

The chain combines TRBV7-9 with TRBJ1-3; weak D call: TRBD1 (5 bases). This CDR3 is 16 amino acids long. CDR1 and CDR2 (germline): SEHNR, FQNEAQ (reference sequence). V was cut by 1 base and J by 2 bases, with 12 bases left in between. DNA for the CDR3: TGTGCCAGCAGCTTAGTTAAGGGGTTCCCTGGAAACACCATATATTTT. This sequence encodes CASSLVKGFPGNTIYF. The full variable domain, completed using reference TRBV7-9 and TRBJ1-3, is DTGVSQNPRHKITKRGQNVTFRCDPISEHNRLYWYRQTLGQGPEFLTYFQNEAQLEKSRLLSDRFSAERPKGSFSTLEIQRTEQGDSAMYLCASSLVKGFPGNTIYFGEGSWLTVV.

The V and J genes are TRBV24-1 and TRBJ2-5, with TRBD1 matching 7 bases. Germline CDR1 and CDR2: KGHDR and SFDVKD. The CDR3 totals 14 residues. Losses at the gene ends were 3 bases for V and 5 bases for J; bases not matched to a gene: 5. DNA for the CDR3: TGTGCCACCAGTGATCCCGACAGGGATGAGACCCAGTACTTC. Protein product: CATSDPDRDETQYF.

The V gene is TRBV19, the J gene TRBJ2-7, with TRBD1 as a possible D gene (5 bases). Germline-derived CDR1 and CDR2 are LNHDA and SQIVND (reference sequence). V lost 5 bases, J lost 0 bases, and 14 bases lay in between. The CDR3 contains 15 residues. DNA of the CDR3: TGTGCCAGTAGTCCTCAGCCACAGGTCTCCTACGAGCAGTACTTC. Translating it yields CASSPQPQVSYEQYF.

The chain has TRBV3-1 (or the pseudogene TRBV3-2) and TRBJ1-1, with no clear D. The ends were cut back, 2 bases at V and 12 bases at J, with 13 bases in the middle. CDR1 and CDR2 from the germline V gene are LGHDT and YNNKEL (reference sequence). This CDR3 is 12 amino acids long. CDR3 coding DNA: TGTGCCAGCAGCCAAAACTCGGGAATGCCTTTCTTT. This encodes CASSQNSGMPFF.

The V gene is TRBV2, the J gene TRBJ1-2, with D uncertain. Trimming shortened V by 2 bases and J by 5 bases, and 12 bases separated the two germline ends. The CDR3 is made up of 14 amino acids. CDR1 SNHLY and CDR2 FYNNEI come from the germline V gene. For the CDR3, the DNA is TGTGCCAGCAGTGAAATTTCAGAGGATTATGGCTACACCTTC. Translation: CASSEISEDYGYTF.

This clone occurred once. V and J are TRBV18 and TRBJ2-3; TRBD1 matches at 9 bases. Per germline, CDR1 KGHSH and CDR2 LQKENI. CDR3 length: 15 amino acids. Losses at the gene ends were 4 bases for V and 2 bases for J; bases not matched to a gene: 4. The CDR3 nucleotides are TGTGCCAGCTCACTGGGACAGGGAGACACAGATACGCAGTATTTT. Its translation is CASSLGQGDTDTQYF.

The chain employs TRBV11-2 and TRBJ1-5, with 8 bases identical to TRBD1. Germline CDR1 reads SGHAT; CDR2 reads FQNNGV. The CDR3 length is 13 residues. With 3 bases clipped from V and 5 bases from J, the junction kept 0 bases outside the gene matches. CDR3 coding DNA: TGTGCCAGCAGCTTGACAGGGGATCAGCCCCAGCATTTT. Translating it yields CASSLTGDQPQHF.

The chain combines TRBV5-1 with TRBJ1-2; 8 nucleotides agree with TRBD1. V was pared by 0 bases and J by 7 bases, with 8 bases of the junction left unmatched. Germline V gene lookup returns CDR1 SGHRS and CDR2 YFSETQ. The CDR3 covers 15 residues. As DNA, the CDR3 is TGCGCCAGCAGCTTGGGACAGGGGCCCCTCCCTGGCTACACCTTC. This gives the protein CASSLGQGPLPGYTF.

This clone showed up just a few times. The chain has TRBV5-1 and TRBJ1-3, with D unresolved. Trimming took off 3 bases at V and 4 bases at J, with 14 bases between the two ends. CDR1 SGHRS and CDR2 YFSETQ come from the germline V gene. CDR3 length: 15 residues. The DNA of the CDR3 is TGCGCCAGCAGCTGGATGGAGGGTTCGGGAAACACCATATATTTT. Its translation is CASSWMEGSGNTIYF.

Here the CDR3 DNA reads TGTGCCAGCAGTTACTCGAGATGGGACAGATCAAATGGCTACACCTTC. Residues: CASSYSRWDRSNGYTF. This chain uses TRBV6-5 with TRBJ1-2, with 7 bases aligning to TRBD1. CDR1 is MNHEY, CDR2 SVGAGI, per germline. The CDR3 extends over 16 amino acids. The V and J ends lost 0 bases and 6 bases, in that order; junction bases with no gene match: 10.

This chain uses TRBV12-3 or TRBV12-4 with TRBJ1-1; D not resolved. V lost 7 bases, J lost 8 bases, and 17 bases lay in between. This CDR3 region has 13 residues. The CDR3 loop is CASNDGGNIEAFF. CDR3 DNA: TGTGCCAGCAACGACGGAGGGAATATCGAAGCTTTCTTT.

The rearrangement links TRBV5-5 to TRBJ2-7; D perhaps matches TRBD1 (5 bases). Trimming pared 0 bases from V and 5 bases from J, leaving 12 bases between. Germline V gene sequence: CDR1 SGHKS, CDR2 YYEKEE (reference sequence). CDR3 length equals 14 residues. The CDR3 sequence: CASSLEQGPDEQYF. The CDR3 region has the DNA TGTGCCAGCAGCTTGGAGCAGGGCCCGGACGAGCAGTACTTC.

For this clone: Different DNA sequences within this sample yield the same CDR3. The gene calls are TRBV2 and TRBJ1-5; perhaps TRBD1 as D (5 bases). This CDR3 contains 14 residues. CDR1 is SNHLY, CDR2 FYNNEI, per germline. Trimming pared 8 bases from V and 0 bases from J, leaving 11 bases between. CDR3: CASRGTASNQPQHF. The CDR3 DNA reads TGTGCCAGCCGCGGGACGGCTAGCAATCAGCCCCAGCATTTT.

The chain recombines TRBV18 with TRBJ2-5; no definite D call. The length of the CDR3 is 14 residues. The germline gives CDR1 KGHSH, CDR2 LQKENI. The V and J ends lost 2 bases and 1 base respectively, with 8 bases between them. Written as DNA, the CDR3 is TGTGCCAGCTCACCAACCCCGAGCCAAGAGACCCAGTACTTC. As protein: CASSPTPSQETQYF.

The genes are TRBV19 and TRBJ1-2; 7 bases line up with TRBD1. CDR1 and CDR2 (germline): LNHDA, SQIVND (reference sequence). The CDR3 has 14 amino acids. The V and J ends lost 3 bases and 5 bases, in that order; junction bases with no gene match: 6. CDR3 sequence: CASSMGTVPYGYTF. As DNA, the CDR3 is TGTGCCAGTAGTATGGGGACAGTCCCATATGGCTACACCTTC. Variable domain in full (rest from reference TRBV19 and TRBJ1-2): DGGITQSPKYLFRKEGQNVTLSCEQNLNHDAMYWYRQDPGQGLRLIYYSQIVNDFQKGDIAEGYSVSREKKESFPLTVTSAQKNPTAFYLCASSMGTVPYGYTFGSGTRLTVV.

This clone was found once. V is TRBV25-1 and J is TRBJ2-7; perhaps TRBD1 as D (6 bases). Germline loops: CDR1 MGHDK, CDR2 SYGVNS. V lost 3 bases and J lost 4, with 7 bases in between. The CDR3 length is 12 residues. CDR3 DNA sequence: TGTGCCAGCAGTGAGACAGGATACGAGCAGTACTTC. Amino acid sequence: CASSETGYEQYF.

The sample holds one count of this clone. This chain links TRBV6-2 or TRBV6-3 with TRBJ1-5; TRBD1 is a possible D gene (5 bases). CDR3 length: 17 amino acids. Trimming cost V 6 bases and J 0 bases, with 18 bases left between them. Germline V gene sequence: CDR1 MNHEY, CDR2 SVGEGT. The CDR3 here is CASSYATGAYSNQPQHF. The CDR3 DNA follows: TGTGCCAGCAGCTATGCGACTGGGGCGTATAGCAATCAGCCCCAGCATTTT.

This rearrangement joins TRBV29-1 to TRBJ1-5; the D is unclear. Germline CDR1 is SQVTM and CDR2 is ANQGSEA. Trimming took off 4 bases at V and 5 bases at J, with 15 bases between the two ends. This CDR3 contains 14 residues. The CDR3 nucleotides read TGCAGCGTTGTCTTTGCGGGTACGGATCAGCCCCAGCATTTT. This translates into CSVVFAGTDQPQHF.